This TCR beta chain was profiled in a study of blood T cell repertoires in COVID-19. Turning to the study itself: COVID-19 samples from acute and convalescent phases originated in the United States, Italy and Spain. PBMCs, B-cell-depleted T cells, or T cells provided the cDNA or gDNA that made up the material.

Original methodology: Nucleated cell number was recorded as an estimate derived from reference gene primer amplification. Data came from immunoSEQ multiplex PCR; TCRdb stores just in-frame clones and leaves some out. Clonal size and the V and J genes are those of that table, whereas D and trimming came from the DNA. The profile shows some 220,000 clones, 60% to 85% of them singletons. Trimming removed 4 bases from V and 0 bases from J; junction bases left unmatched: 12. The germline V gene encodes CDR1 SGHNT and CDR2 YYREEE (reference sequence). This CDR3 has 18 amino acids. V and J are TRBV5-4 and TRBJ2-1; TRBD2 matches 8 bases. The sequenced material came from peripheral blood. This TCR came from a woman in her seventies with acute or convalescent COVID-19. The CDR3 nucleotides read TGTGCCAGCAGCCTGGTCGCGGGGGGCCCCAACTCCTACAATGAGCAGTTCTTC. Translation: CASSLVAGGPNSYNEQFF.